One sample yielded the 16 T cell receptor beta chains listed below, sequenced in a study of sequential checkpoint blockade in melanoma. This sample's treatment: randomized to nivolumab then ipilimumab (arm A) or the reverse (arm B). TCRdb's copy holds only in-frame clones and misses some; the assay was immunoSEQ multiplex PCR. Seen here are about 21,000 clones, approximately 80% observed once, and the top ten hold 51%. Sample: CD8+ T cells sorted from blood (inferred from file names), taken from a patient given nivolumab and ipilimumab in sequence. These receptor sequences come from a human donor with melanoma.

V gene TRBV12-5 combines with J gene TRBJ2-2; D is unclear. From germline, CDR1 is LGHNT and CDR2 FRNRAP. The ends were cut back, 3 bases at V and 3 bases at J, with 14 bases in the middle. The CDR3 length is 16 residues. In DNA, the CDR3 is TGTGCTAGTGGTTTCTCCCCCGAATCGGACACCGGGGAGCTGTTTTTT. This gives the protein CASGFSPESDTGELFF.

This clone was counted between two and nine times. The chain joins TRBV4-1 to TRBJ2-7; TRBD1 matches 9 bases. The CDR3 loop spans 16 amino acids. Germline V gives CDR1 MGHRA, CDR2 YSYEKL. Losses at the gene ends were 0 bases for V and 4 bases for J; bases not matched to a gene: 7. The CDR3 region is CASSQEPTGGQYEQYF. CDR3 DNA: TGCGCCAGCAGCCAAGAACCCACAGGGGGCCAATACGAGCAGTACTTC.

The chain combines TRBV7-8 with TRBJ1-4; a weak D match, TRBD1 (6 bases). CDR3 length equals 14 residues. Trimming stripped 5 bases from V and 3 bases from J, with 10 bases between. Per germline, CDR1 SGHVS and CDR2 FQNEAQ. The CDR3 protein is CASSQDSANEKLFF. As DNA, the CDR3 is TGTGCCAGCAGCCAGGACAGTGCTAATGAAAAACTGTTTTTT.

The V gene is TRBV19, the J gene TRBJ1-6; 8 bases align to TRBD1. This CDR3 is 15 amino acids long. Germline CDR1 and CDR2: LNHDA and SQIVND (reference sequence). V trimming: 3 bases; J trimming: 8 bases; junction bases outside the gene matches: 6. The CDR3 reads CASSMAAGGYSPLHF. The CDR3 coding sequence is TGTGCCAGTAGTATGGCGGCAGGGGGCTATTCACCCCTCCACTTT.

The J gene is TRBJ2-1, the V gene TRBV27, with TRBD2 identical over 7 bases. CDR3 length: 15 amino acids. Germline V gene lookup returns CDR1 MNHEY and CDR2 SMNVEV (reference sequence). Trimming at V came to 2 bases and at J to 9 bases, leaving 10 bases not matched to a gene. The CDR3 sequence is CASSLGASGVVEQFF. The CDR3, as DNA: TGTGCCAGCAGTTTAGGGGCTAGCGGTGTGGTTGAGCAGTTCTTC.

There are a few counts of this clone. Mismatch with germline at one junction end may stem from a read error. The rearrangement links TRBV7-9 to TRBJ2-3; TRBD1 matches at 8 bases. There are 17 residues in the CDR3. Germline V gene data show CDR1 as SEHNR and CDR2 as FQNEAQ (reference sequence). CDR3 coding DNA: TGCGCCAGCAGCCAAGATTTTGCAGGGGGCATAACAGATACGCAGTATTTT. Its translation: CASSQDFAGGITDTQYF. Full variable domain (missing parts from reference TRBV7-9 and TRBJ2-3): DTGVSQNPRHKITKRGQNVTFRCDPISEHNRLYWYRQTLGQGPEFLTYFQNEAQLEKSRLLSDRFSAERPKGSFSTLEIQRTEQGDSAMYLCASSQDFAGGITDTQYFGPGTRLTVL.

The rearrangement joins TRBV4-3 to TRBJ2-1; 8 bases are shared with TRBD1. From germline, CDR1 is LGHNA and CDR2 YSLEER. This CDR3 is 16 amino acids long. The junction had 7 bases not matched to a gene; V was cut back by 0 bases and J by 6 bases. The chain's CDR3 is CASSQEWTGIGNEQFF. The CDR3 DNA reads TGCGCCAGCAGCCAAGAGTGGACAGGGATTGGCAATGAGCAGTTCTTC.

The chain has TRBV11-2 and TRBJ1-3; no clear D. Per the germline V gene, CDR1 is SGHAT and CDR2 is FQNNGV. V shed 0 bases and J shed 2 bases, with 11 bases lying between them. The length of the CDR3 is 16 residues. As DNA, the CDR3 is TGTGCCAGCAGCTTAGAAGGGAGGTTTGCTGGAAACACCATATATTTT. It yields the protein CASSLEGRFAGNTIYF.

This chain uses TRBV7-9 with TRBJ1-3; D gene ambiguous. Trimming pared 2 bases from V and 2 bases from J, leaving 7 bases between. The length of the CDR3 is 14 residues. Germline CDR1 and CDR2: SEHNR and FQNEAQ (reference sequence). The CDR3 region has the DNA TGTGCCAGCAGCTTATCCGGTGCTGGAAACACCATATATTTT. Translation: CASSLSGAGNTIYF. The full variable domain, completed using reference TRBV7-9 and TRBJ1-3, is DTGVSQNPRHKITKRGQNVTFRCDPISEHNRLYWYRQTLGQGPEFLTYFQNEAQLEKSRLLSDRFSAERPKGSFSTLEIQRTEQGDSAMYLCASSLSGAGNTIYFGEGSWLTVV.

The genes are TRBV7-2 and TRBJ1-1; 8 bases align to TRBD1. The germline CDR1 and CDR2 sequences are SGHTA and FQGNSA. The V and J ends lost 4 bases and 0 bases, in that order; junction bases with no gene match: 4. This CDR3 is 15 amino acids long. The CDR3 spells CASSWGTGMNTEAFF. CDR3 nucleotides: TGTGCCAGCAGCTGGGGGACAGGCATGAACACTGAAGCTTTCTTT.

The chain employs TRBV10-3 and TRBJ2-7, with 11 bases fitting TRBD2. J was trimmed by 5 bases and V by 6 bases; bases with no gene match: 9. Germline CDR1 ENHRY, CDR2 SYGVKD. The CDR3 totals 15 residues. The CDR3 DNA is TGTGCCATCAGGTCTCTAGCGGGGGGTACTGACGAGCAGTACTTC. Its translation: CAIRSLAGGTDEQYF.

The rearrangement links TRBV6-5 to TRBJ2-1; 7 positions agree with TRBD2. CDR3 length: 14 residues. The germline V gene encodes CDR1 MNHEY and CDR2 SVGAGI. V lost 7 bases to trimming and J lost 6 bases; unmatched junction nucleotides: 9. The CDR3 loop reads CASTLATGGNEQFF. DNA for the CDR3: TGTGCCAGCACCTTAGCCACGGGGGGCAATGAGCAGTTCTTC.

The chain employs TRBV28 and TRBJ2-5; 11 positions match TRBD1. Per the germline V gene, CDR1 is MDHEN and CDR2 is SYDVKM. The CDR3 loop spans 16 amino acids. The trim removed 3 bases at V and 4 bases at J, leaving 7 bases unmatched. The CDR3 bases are TGTGCCAGCAGTTTCCAGGGACAGGGGGAGGGAGAGACCCAGTACTTC. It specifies CASSFQGQGEGETQYF.

The chain's CDR3 is CASSHGGASGGEETQYF. The CDR3 DNA follows: TGCGCCAGCAGCCATGGTGGGGCTAGCGGGGGGGAAGAGACCCAGTACTTC. The rearrangement joins TRBV5-1 to TRBJ2-5; the match to TRBD2 covers 12 bases. This CDR3 contains 17 residues. CDR1 and CDR2 from the germline V gene are SGHRS and YFSETQ. Trimming removed 4 bases from V and 3 bases from J; junction bases left unmatched: 10.

The CDR3 region is CASSQDLVGNEQFF. Written as DNA, the CDR3 is TGCGCCAGCAGCCAAGATCTAGTGGGCAATGAGCAGTTCTTC. This chain connects TRBV4-3 to TRBJ2-1; D unresolved. Germline CDR1 reads LGHNA; CDR2 reads YSLEER. V lost 0 bases and J 6 bases, leaving 9 bases between the germline ends. CDR3 length equals 14 residues.

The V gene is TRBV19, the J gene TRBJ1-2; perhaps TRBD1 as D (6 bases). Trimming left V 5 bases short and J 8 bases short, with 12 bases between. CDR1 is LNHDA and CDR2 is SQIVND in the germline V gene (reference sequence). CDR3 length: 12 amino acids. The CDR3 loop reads CASSPAGGGYTF. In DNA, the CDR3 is TGTGCCAGTAGTCCAGCGGGGGGCGGCTACACCTTC.